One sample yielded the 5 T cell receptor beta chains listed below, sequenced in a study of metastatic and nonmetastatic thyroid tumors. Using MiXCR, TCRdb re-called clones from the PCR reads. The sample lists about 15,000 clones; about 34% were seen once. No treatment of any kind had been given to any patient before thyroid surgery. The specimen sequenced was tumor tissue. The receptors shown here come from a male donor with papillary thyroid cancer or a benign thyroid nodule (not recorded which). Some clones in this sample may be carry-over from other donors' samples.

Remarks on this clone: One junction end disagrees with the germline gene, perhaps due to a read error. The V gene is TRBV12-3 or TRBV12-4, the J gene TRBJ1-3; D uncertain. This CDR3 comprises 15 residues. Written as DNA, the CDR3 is TGTGCCAACAGTTTCTACAGCCTCTCTGGAAACATCATGTATTTT. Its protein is CANSFYSLSGNIMYF.

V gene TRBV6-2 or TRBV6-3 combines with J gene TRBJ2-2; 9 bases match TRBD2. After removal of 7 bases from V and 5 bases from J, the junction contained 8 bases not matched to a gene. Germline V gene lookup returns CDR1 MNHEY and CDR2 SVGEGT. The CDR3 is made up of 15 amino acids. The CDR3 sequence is CASTLAGVVTGELFF. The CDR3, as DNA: TGTGCCAGCACCTTAGCGGGGGTAGTGACCGGGGAGCTGTTTTTT.

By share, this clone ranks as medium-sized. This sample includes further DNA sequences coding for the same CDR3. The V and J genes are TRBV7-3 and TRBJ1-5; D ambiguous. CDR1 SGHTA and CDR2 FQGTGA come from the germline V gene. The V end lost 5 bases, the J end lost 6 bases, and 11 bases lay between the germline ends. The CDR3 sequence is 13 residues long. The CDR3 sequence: CASSLNPGQPQHF. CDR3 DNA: TGTGCCAGCAGCCTCAATCCGGGTCAGCCCCAGCATTTT.

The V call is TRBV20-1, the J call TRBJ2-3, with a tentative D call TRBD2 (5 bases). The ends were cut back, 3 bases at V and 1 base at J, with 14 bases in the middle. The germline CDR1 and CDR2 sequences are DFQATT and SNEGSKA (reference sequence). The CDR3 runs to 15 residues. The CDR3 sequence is CSARAGVRGTDTQYF. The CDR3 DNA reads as TGCAGTGCTAGGGCGGGCGTGAGGGGCACAGATACGCAGTATTTT.

The CDR3 DNA sequence: TGCGCCAGCAGCGGGGGAGCCCTGAACACTGAAGCTTTCTTT. Its protein product is CASSGGALNTEAFF. The chain links TRBV5-1 to TRBJ1-1; D is perhaps TRBD1 (5 bases). The CDR3 runs to 14 residues. V lost 4 bases to trimming and J lost 0 bases, with 10 bases between them. CDR1 SGHRS and CDR2 YFSETQ come from the germline V gene.